This T cell receptor beta chain was documented in a study of cytomegalovirus exposure and HLA in healthy donors. Broader study findings: Associated with HLA alleles at 0.05 false discovery rate in a later analysis were 16,951 TCR beta sequences.

The PCR was carried out with 60 Vbeta primers and 13 Jbeta primers. The repertoire was sequenced with immunoSEQ multiplex PCR; TCRdb's copy has only in-frame clones and lacks some. This table has about 160,000 clones, roughly 85% appearing once. CDR3 length equals 13 residues. The ends lost 5 bases at V and 7 bases at J; junction bases unmatched: 4. Germline loops: CDR1 SEHNR, CDR2 FQNEAQ (reference sequence). In the case of this clone: Its specificity is not known.

The sample taken for sequencing was PBMCs. This clonotype originated in a male donor in good health and CMV-seropositive. The chain combines TRBV7-9 with TRBJ2-1; 8 bases line up with TRBD2. CDR3 in DNA: TGTGCCAGCAGCACGGGACTAGGGAATGAGCAGTTCTTC. Its translation is CASSTGLGNEQFF.